Listed below are T cell receptor beta chains from one sample, sequenced in a study of T cell responses to AZD1222 COVID-19 vaccine. The protocol was immunoSEQ multiplex PCR, while the TCRdb copy is restricted to in-frame clones and leaves out a portion. The sample lists more than 85,000 clones; around nine tenths were seen once. Material: peripheral blood, obtained on day 0 of AZD1222 vaccination. These receptors all stem from an adult in good health. Both conserved end residues are part of each CDR3. The D gene is left open where the match is weak. Size is stated for part of the rows, as once, few or many counts, or as a class when the clone is expanded.

d_call: -; v_call: TRBV4-1; clone_size: -; j_call: TRBJ2-7; cdr3_aa: CASSQGGGTYGQFDEQYF; cdr3_nt: TGCGCCAGCAGCCAAGGAGGAGGGACCTATGGACAGTTCGACGAGCAGTACTTC
d_call: -; v_call: TRBV10-3; clone_size: once; j_call: TRBJ1-6; cdr3_aa: CAISDREVSYNSPLHF; cdr3_nt: TGTGCCATCAGTGACAGGGAAGTCTCCTATAATTCACCCCTCCACTTT
d_call: -; v_call: TRBV20-1; clone_size: -; j_call: TRBJ1-5; cdr3_aa: CSASVGGGNQPQHF; cdr3_nt: TGCAGTGCTAGTGTGGGGGGGGGCAATCAGCCCCAGCATTTT
d_call: -; v_call: TRBV5-1; clone_size: -; j_call: TRBJ2-5; cdr3_aa: CASSLGSVETQYF; cdr3_nt: TGCGCCAGCAGCTTGGGGTCAGTCGAGACCCAGTACTTC
d_call: TRBD1; v_call: TRBV28; clone_size: -; j_call: TRBJ1-2; cdr3_aa: CATWDRGGYGYTF; cdr3_nt: TGTGCCACCTGGGACAGGGGAGGCTATGGCTACACCTTC
d_call: -; v_call: TRBV10-3; clone_size: -; j_call: TRBJ2-1; cdr3_aa: CAISQGYNEQFF; cdr3_nt: TGTGCCATCAGTCAAGGTTACAATGAGCAGTTCTTC
d_call: TRBD1; v_call: TRBV2; clone_size: -; j_call: TRBJ1-5; cdr3_aa: CASRGTGLYNQPQHF; cdr3_nt: TGTGCCAGCAGGGGGACAGGGTTGTATAATCAGCCCCAGCATTTT
d_call: -; v_call: TRBV29-1; clone_size: -; j_call: TRBJ1-2; cdr3_aa: CSVGRTSGYTF; cdr3_nt: TGCAGCGTTGGCAGGACGAGTGGCTACACCTTC
d_call: -; v_call: TRBV6-5; clone_size: -; j_call: TRBJ1-3; cdr3_aa: CASSQTASGNTIYF; cdr3_nt: TGTGCCAGCAGCCAAACTGCCTCTGGAAACACCATATATTTT
d_call: -; v_call: TRBV3-1/TRBV3-2; clone_size: -; j_call: TRBJ2-3; cdr3_aa: CASSQEGTQYF; cdr3_nt: TGTGCCAGCAGCCAAGAAGGTACGCAGTATTTT
d_call: -; v_call: TRBV3-1/TRBV3-2; clone_size: -; j_call: TRBJ1-4; cdr3_aa: CASSQGTLNEKLFF; cdr3_nt: TGTGCCAGCAGCCAGGGTACTCTGAATGAAAAACTGTTTTTT
d_call: -; v_call: TRBV5-1; clone_size: -; j_call: TRBJ2-5; cdr3_aa: CASSLGTVETQYF; cdr3_nt: TGCGCCAGCAGCTTGGGGACAGTGGAGACCCAGTACTTC
d_call: TRBD2; v_call: TRBV7-8; clone_size: -; j_call: TRBJ2-5; cdr3_aa: CASSLAATSGQETQYF; cdr3_nt: TGTGCCAGCAGCTTAGCTGCGACTAGCGGCCAAGAGACCCAGTACTTC
d_call: -; v_call: TRBV19; clone_size: -; j_call: TRBJ1-3; cdr3_aa: CASSMWGMAAQHSGNTIYF; cdr3_nt: TGTGCCAGTAGTATGTGGGGAATGGCAGCTCAACACTCTGGAAACACCATATATTTT
d_call: -; v_call: TRBV7-9; clone_size: -; j_call: TRBJ2-5; cdr3_aa: CAIREIQETQYF; cdr3_nt: TGTGCCATCAGGGAAATCCAAGAGACCCAGTACTTC
d_call: TRBD2; v_call: TRBV11-3; clone_size: -; j_call: TRBJ2-7; cdr3_aa: CASSLGPSGGYEQYF; cdr3_nt: TGTGCCAGCAGCTTAGGCCCTAGCGGGGGGTACGAGCAGTACTTC
d_call: -; v_call: TRBV28; clone_size: once; j_call: TRBJ1-6; cdr3_aa: CASSLVPSPLHF; cdr3_nt: TGTGCCAGCAGTTTGGTCCCCTCACCCCTCCACTTT
d_call: TRBD1; v_call: TRBV5-6; clone_size: once; j_call: TRBJ2-2; cdr3_aa: CASNRQGGHGELFF; cdr3_nt: TGTGCCAGCAACAGACAGGGCGGGCACGGGGAGCTGTTTTTT
d_call: TRBD1; v_call: TRBV11-3; clone_size: -; j_call: TRBJ2-2; cdr3_aa: CASSSYQGARGTGELFF; cdr3_nt: TGTGCCAGCAGCTCCTACCAGGGGGCGCGGGGCACCGGGGAGCTGTTTTTT
d_call: TRBD2; v_call: TRBV5-4; clone_size: -; j_call: TRBJ2-1; cdr3_aa: CASSPGGPSHNEQFF; cdr3_nt: TGTGCCAGCAGCCCGGGGGGGCCCTCCCACAATGAGCAGTTCTTC
d_call: TRBD2; v_call: TRBV5-1; clone_size: -; j_call: TRBJ2-3; cdr3_aa: CASSLNGRGSTDTQYF; cdr3_nt: TGCGCCAGCAGCTTGAATGGGCGGGGGTCCACAGATACGCAGTATTTT
d_call: -; v_call: TRBV12-3/TRBV12-4; clone_size: -; j_call: TRBJ1-5; cdr3_aa: CASSLHTSGSQHF; cdr3_nt: TGTGCCAGCAGTCTTCACACGTCAGGGTCCCAGCATTTT
d_call: -; v_call: TRBV5-4; clone_size: -; j_call: TRBJ2-1; cdr3_aa: CASSLSPQLNEQFF; cdr3_nt: TGTGCCAGCAGCTTGAGCCCACAGCTGAATGAGCAGTTCTTC
d_call: TRBD1; v_call: TRBV6-2/TRBV6-3; clone_size: -; j_call: TRBJ2-5; cdr3_aa: CASSLTAGTGAKTQYF; cdr3_nt: TGTGCCAGCAGCCTGACCGCCGGGACAGGGGCGAAGACCCAGTACTTC
d_call: -; v_call: TRBV30; clone_size: -; j_call: TRBJ1-2; cdr3_aa: CAWKVNRLDGYTF; cdr3_nt: TGTGCCTGGAAGGTTAACAGGTTGGATGGCTACACCTTC
d_call: TRBD1; v_call: TRBV7-8; clone_size: -; j_call: TRBJ1-2; cdr3_aa: CASSLFRATGVNGYTF; cdr3_nt: TGTGCCAGCAGCCTTTTCCGCGCCACAGGGGTCAACGGCTACACCTTC
d_call: TRBD1; v_call: TRBV19; clone_size: -; j_call: TRBJ1-5; cdr3_aa: CASSIGQGANQPQHF; cdr3_nt: TGTGCCAGTAGTATAGGACAGGGGGCCAATCAGCCCCAGCATTTT
d_call: -; v_call: TRBV19; clone_size: once; j_call: TRBJ1-6; cdr3_aa: CASSIRPGGGSPLHF; cdr3_nt: TGTGCCAGTAGTATCAGGCCCGGGGGTGGTTCACCCCTCCACTTT
d_call: TRBD2; v_call: TRBV5-1; clone_size: once; j_call: TRBJ2-1; cdr3_aa: CASSPFTGITSGSGTMLSEQFF; cdr3_nt: TGCGCCAGCAGCCCGTTCACAGGGATCACAAGCGGGAGTGGCACAATGTTGAGTGAGCAGTTCTTC
d_call: -; v_call: TRBV19; clone_size: -; j_call: TRBJ1-5; cdr3_aa: CASSIYQGAGSWPQHF; cdr3_nt: TGTGCCAGTAGTATATACCAAGGGGCAGGGAGTTGGCCCCAGCATTTT
d_call: -; v_call: TRBV5-4; clone_size: -; j_call: TRBJ2-5; cdr3_aa: CASSPRESTGRGTQYF; cdr3_nt: TGTGCCAGCAGCCCTAGAGAGTCGACAGGCCGAGGGACCCAGTACTTC
d_call: -; v_call: TRBV5-1; clone_size: few; j_call: TRBJ1-1; cdr3_aa: CASRLVVMNTEAFF; cdr3_nt: TGCGCCAGCAGGTTGGTAGTCATGAACACTGAAGCTTTCTTT
d_call: -; v_call: TRBV27; clone_size: -; j_call: TRBJ1-2; cdr3_aa: CASSSIGATNYGYTF; cdr3_nt: TGTGCCAGCAGTTCAATAGGGGCCACCAACTATGGCTACACCTTC
d_call: TRBD2; v_call: TRBV6-5; clone_size: -; j_call: TRBJ2-1; cdr3_aa: CASSYWREWGEQFF; cdr3_nt: TGTGCCAGCAGTTACTGGCGGGAGTGGGGTGAGCAGTTCTTC
d_call: -; v_call: TRBV5-5; clone_size: few; j_call: TRBJ1-5; cdr3_aa: CASSSSPGPNNQPQHF; cdr3_nt: TGTGCCAGCAGCTCTAGCCCCGGGCCAAACAATCAGCCCCAGCATTTT
d_call: TRBD2; v_call: TRBV18; clone_size: -; j_call: TRBJ2-3; cdr3_aa: CASSPAAGGKDTQYF; cdr3_nt: TGTGCCAGCTCACCAGCAGCGGGAGGTAAAGATACGCAGTATTTT
d_call: -; v_call: TRBV6-2/TRBV6-3; clone_size: -; j_call: TRBJ1-5; cdr3_aa: CASSYLRGSNQPQHF; cdr3_nt: TGTGCCAGCAGTTACCTGAGGGGTAGCAATCAGCCCCAGCATTTT
d_call: TRBD1; v_call: TRBV9; clone_size: once; j_call: TRBJ1-4; cdr3_aa: CASSDPGQGWNEKLFF; cdr3_nt: TGTGCCAGCAGCGACCCTGGACAGGGGTGGAATGAAAAACTGTTTTTT
d_call: -; v_call: TRBV5-6; clone_size: -; j_call: TRBJ2-5; cdr3_aa: CASSLGGKTQYF; cdr3_nt: TGTGCCAGCAGCTTGGGGGGGAAGACCCAGTACTTC
d_call: -; v_call: TRBV28; clone_size: -; j_call: TRBJ1-6; cdr3_aa: CASRTGLNSPLHF; cdr3_nt: TGTGCCAGCAGAACGGGGCTCAATTCACCCCTCCACTTT
d_call: -; v_call: TRBV28; clone_size: -; j_call: TRBJ1-5; cdr3_aa: CASTVGQTNQPQHF; cdr3_nt: TGTGCCAGCACCGTGGGACAAACCAATCAGCCCCAGCATTTT
d_call: TRBD2; v_call: TRBV7-3; clone_size: -; j_call: TRBJ2-1; cdr3_aa: CASSLYGRDNEQFF; cdr3_nt: TGTGCCAGCAGCTTATACGGGAGGGACAATGAGCAGTTCTTC
d_call: -; v_call: TRBV27; clone_size: -; j_call: TRBJ2-7; cdr3_aa: CASSFGGQGNEQYF; cdr3_nt: TGTGCCAGCAGTTTCGGAGGGCAGGGGAACGAGCAGTACTTC
d_call: -; v_call: TRBV25-1; clone_size: -; j_call: TRBJ2-1; cdr3_aa: CASSGGVSASSYNEQFF; cdr3_nt: TGTGCCAGCAGTGGGGGTGTGTCGGCGAGCTCCTACAATGAGCAGTTCTTC
d_call: TRBD1; v_call: TRBV12-3/TRBV12-4; clone_size: -; j_call: TRBJ1-3; cdr3_aa: CASRGQVGNTIYF; cdr3_nt: TGTGCCAGCAGGGGACAGGTGGGAAACACCATATATTTT
d_call: -; v_call: TRBV18; clone_size: -; j_call: TRBJ2-7; cdr3_aa: CASSKAMTGPYEQYF; cdr3_nt: TGTGCCAGCTCTAAAGCGATGACGGGGCCCTACGAGCAGTACTTC
d_call: TRBD2; v_call: TRBV7-9; clone_size: few; j_call: TRBJ2-5; cdr3_aa: CASSVPERGLGETQYF; cdr3_nt: TGTGCCAGCAGCGTTCCGGAGCGGGGGCTTGGGGAGACCCAGTACTTC
d_call: -; v_call: TRBV27; clone_size: -; j_call: TRBJ1-2; cdr3_aa: CASSFPGTGHYTF; cdr3_nt: TGTGCCAGCAGTTTTCCTGGGACGGGGCACTACACCTTC
d_call: -; v_call: TRBV5-1; clone_size: -; j_call: TRBJ1-1; cdr3_aa: CASSSGQLNTEAFF; cdr3_nt: TGCGCCAGCAGCTCGGGACAACTGAACACTGAAGCTTTCTTT
d_call: TRBD2; v_call: TRBV6-4; clone_size: -; j_call: TRBJ2-1; cdr3_aa: CASSRDYNSYNEQFF; cdr3_nt: TGTGCCAGCAGTAGGGACTATAACTCCTACAATGAGCAGTTCTTC
d_call: -; v_call: TRBV28; clone_size: once; j_call: TRBJ2-1; cdr3_aa: CASRRGAHPNEQFF; cdr3_nt: TGTGCCAGCAGGAGAGGGGCCCACCCCAATGAGCAGTTCTTC
d_call: -; v_call: TRBV4-2; clone_size: -; j_call: TRBJ1-1; cdr3_aa: CASSQESRALNTEAFF; cdr3_nt: TGTGCCAGCAGCCAAGAAAGCAGGGCCTTGAACACTGAAGCTTTCTTT
d_call: -; v_call: TRBV19; clone_size: -; j_call: TRBJ2-3; cdr3_aa: CASSIARGGDTQYF; cdr3_nt: TGTGCCAGTAGTATAGCTCGAGGGGGGGATACGCAGTATTTT
d_call: -; v_call: TRBV7-2; clone_size: -; j_call: TRBJ1-1; cdr3_aa: CASSSLGFNTEAFF; cdr3_nt: TGTGCCAGCAGCTCGTTGGGCTTTAACACTGAAGCTTTCTTT
d_call: -; v_call: TRBV28; clone_size: -; j_call: TRBJ2-2; cdr3_aa: CASSFSRGFTGELFF; cdr3_nt: TGTGCCAGCAGTTTTAGTAGGGGGTTCACCGGGGAGCTGTTTTTT
d_call: TRBD2; v_call: TRBV5-1; clone_size: -; j_call: TRBJ2-5; cdr3_aa: CASSLYSGRAPETQYF; cdr3_nt: TGCGCCAGCAGCCTGTACAGCGGGAGGGCCCCAGAGACCCAGTACTTC
d_call: -; v_call: TRBV10-3; clone_size: -; j_call: TRBJ1-2; cdr3_aa: CAIREGPQGGYTF; cdr3_nt: TGTGCCATCAGGGAGGGGCCCCAGGGTGGCTACACCTTC
d_call: -; v_call: TRBV7-9; clone_size: -; j_call: TRBJ1-1; cdr3_aa: CASSSLRMNTEAFF; cdr3_nt: TGTGCCAGCAGCTCTTTGAGGATGAACACTGAAGCTTTCTTT